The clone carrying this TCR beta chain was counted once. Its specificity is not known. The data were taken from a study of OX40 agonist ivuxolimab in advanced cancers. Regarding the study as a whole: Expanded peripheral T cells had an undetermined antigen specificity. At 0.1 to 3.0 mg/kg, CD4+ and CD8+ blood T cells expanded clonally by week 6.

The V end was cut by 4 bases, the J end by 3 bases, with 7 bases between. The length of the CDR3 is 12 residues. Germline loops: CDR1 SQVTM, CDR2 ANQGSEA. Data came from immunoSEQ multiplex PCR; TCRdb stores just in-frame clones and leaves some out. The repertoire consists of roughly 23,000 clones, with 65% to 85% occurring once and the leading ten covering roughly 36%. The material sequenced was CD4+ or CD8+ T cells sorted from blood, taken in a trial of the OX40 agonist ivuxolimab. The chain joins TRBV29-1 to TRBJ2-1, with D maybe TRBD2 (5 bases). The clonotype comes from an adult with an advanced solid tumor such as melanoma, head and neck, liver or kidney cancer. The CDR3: CSVVAGYNEQFF. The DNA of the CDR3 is TGCAGCGTTGTGGCGGGCTACAATGAGCAGTTCTTC.